This T cell receptor (beta chain) appears in the sequencing data of a study of T cell responses to AZD1222 COVID-19 vaccine. The protocol was immunoSEQ multiplex PCR, while the TCRdb copy is restricted to in-frame clones and leaves out a portion. Among fewer than 100,000 clones, more than 70% were seen once, and the ten largest hold under 25%. General study points: Across the whole spike, CD4 TCRs peaked at regions 160-218 and 743-854. No day 14 peak samples; only post-peak repertoires were characterized. The number of AZD1222 recipients seropositive at baseline was only five to seven. Epitopes outside B.1.351 and B.1.1.7 mutated regions reportedly drew nearly half of spike TCRs.

The CDR3 runs 14 residues. Trimming removed 8 bases from V and 1 base from J; junction bases left unmatched: 3. Germline lookup yields CDR1 MNHEY and CDR2 SMNVEV (reference sequence). This clone was seen a single time. The antigen is not known. The sequencing here drew on peripheral blood, taken on day 0 of AZD1222 vaccination. The V gene is TRBV27, the J gene TRBJ2-2, with 8 bases matching TRBD2. The receptor was derived from an adult in good health. The CDR3 here is CASREGMNTGELFF. The DNA of the CDR3 is TGTGCCAGCCGGGAGGGAATGAACACCGGGGAGCTGTTTTTT.